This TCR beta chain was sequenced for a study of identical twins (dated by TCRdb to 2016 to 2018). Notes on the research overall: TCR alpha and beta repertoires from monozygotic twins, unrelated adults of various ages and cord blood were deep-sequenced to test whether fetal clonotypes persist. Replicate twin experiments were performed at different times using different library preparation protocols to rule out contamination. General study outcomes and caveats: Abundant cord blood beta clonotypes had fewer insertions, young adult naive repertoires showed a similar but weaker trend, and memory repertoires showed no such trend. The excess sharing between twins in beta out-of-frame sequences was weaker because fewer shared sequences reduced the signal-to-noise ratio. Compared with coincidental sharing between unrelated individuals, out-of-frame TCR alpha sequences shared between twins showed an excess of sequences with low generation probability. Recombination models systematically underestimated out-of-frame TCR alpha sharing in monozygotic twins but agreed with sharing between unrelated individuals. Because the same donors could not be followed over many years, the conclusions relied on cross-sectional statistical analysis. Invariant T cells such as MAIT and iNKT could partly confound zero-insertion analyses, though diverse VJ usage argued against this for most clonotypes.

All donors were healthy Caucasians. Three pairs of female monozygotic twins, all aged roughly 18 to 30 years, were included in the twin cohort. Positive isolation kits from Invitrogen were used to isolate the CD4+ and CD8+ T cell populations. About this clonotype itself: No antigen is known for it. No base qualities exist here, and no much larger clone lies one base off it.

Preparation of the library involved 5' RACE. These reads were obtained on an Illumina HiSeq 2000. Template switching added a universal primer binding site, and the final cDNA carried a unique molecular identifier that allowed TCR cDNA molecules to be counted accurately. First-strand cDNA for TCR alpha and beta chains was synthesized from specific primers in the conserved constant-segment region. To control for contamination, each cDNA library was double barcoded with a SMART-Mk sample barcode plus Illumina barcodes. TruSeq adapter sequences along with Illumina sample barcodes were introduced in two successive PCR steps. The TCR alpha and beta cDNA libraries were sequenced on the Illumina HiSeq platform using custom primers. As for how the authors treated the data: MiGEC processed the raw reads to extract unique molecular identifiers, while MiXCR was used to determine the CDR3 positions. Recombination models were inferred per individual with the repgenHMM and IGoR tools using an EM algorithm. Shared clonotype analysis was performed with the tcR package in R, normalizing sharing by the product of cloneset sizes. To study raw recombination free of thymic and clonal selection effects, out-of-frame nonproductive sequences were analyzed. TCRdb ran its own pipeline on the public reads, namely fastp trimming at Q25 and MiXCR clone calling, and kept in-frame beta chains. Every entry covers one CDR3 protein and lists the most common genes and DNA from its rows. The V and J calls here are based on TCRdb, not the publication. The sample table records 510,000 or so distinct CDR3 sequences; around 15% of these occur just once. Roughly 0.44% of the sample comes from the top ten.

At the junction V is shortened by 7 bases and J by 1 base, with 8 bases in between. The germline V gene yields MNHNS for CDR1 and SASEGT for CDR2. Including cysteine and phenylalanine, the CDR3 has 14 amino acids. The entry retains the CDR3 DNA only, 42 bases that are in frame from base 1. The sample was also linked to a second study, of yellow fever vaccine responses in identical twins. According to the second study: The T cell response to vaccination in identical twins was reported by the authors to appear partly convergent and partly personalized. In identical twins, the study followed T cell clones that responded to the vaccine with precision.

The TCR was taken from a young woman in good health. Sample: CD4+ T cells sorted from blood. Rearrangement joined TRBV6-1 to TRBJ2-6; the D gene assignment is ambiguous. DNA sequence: TGTGCCAGCACTCTGCTATCTGGGGCCAACGTCCTGACTTTC. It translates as CASTLLSGANVLTF.